This T cell receptor (beta chain) was observed in a study of blood T cell repertoires in COVID-19. Study information: Material from acute and convalescent COVID-19 was sourced from the United States, Italy and Spain.

Participants were aged roughly 18 to 90 years from about two dozen US areas. Germline loops: CDR1 SGHDT, CDR2 YYEEEE. V was clipped by 4 bases and J by 4 bases; unmatched bases: 15. The CDR3 extends over 18 amino acids. TCRdb keeps only in-frame clones here, not all; method: immunoSEQ multiplex PCR. The sample carries roughly 400,000 clones, 80% to 95% recorded once. V gene TRBV5-6 combines with J gene TRBJ1-3; 9 bases are a match to TRBD1. Sequenced input: PBMCs or T cells enriched from blood (not recorded which). The source is a man aged 18 to 29 who had recovered from COVID-19. CDR3 residues: CASSLPGQGELNGNTIYF. In nucleotides, the CDR3 is TGTGCCAGCAGCCTTCCGGGACAGGGTGAACTAAACGGAAACACCATATATTTT.